These 7 T cell receptor beta chains originate from one sample sequenced in a study of regulatory T cells in long-lasting Graves disease. As to time point: newly diagnosed GD, antithyroid drugs for less than 3 months. With RNA extracted from PBMCs as input, the TCR library was made. The TCR beta library used iRepertoire HTBI primers with Arm-PCR amplification of CDR3. A single record per CDR3 protein comes from TCRdb applying MiXCR to the multiplex PCR reads. The sample contains 530,000 or so distinct CDR3 sequences, roughly 13% of which appear only once. A further study also used this sample, focusing on T cells in Graves' hyperthyroidism and ophthalmopathy.

The sequencing here drew on peripheral blood mononuclear cells (PBMCs), taken at new diagnosis, from a patient treated with antithyroid drugs. The receptors originated from a man aged 30 to 39 with Graves disease.

Only a few counts were recorded for this clonotype. The chain recombines TRBV6-1 with TRBJ2-1; weak D call: TRBD2 (6 bases). With 10 bases removed from V and 6 bases from J, the gap between germline ends came to 22 bases. The CDR3 is 15 residues long. Germline loops: CDR1 MNHNS, CDR2 SASEGT. The CDR3 is CATILKGTGSNEQFF. The CDR3 DNA reads TGTGCCACCATCCTAAAGGGGACCGGGAGCAATGAGCAGTTCTTC.

This clonotype was picked up many times. The chain carries TRBV2 and TRBJ2-7; D perhaps matches TRBD2 (6 bases). Per the germline V gene, CDR1 is SNHLY and CDR2 is FYNNEI. The CDR3 spans 13 residues. The germline V and J ends were trimmed by 6 bases and 6 bases, with 15 bases remaining between them. This CDR3 is CASRRGTPSEQYF. The CDR3 DNA reads as TGTGCCAGCAGGAGAGGGACTCCAAGCGAGCAGTACTTC.

This clonotype was detected ten times or more. The chain is built from TRBV12-3 or TRBV12-4 and TRBJ2-7; D may be TRBD1 (5 bases). This CDR3 has 14 residues. V shed 5 bases and J shed 2 bases, with 13 bases lying between them. CDR3 region: CASSPPLTAYEQYF. CDR3 nucleotides: TGTGCCAGCAGTCCCCCGCTGACAGCCTACGAGCAGTACTTC.

This clonotype was picked up many times. The rearrangement links TRBV6-2 or TRBV6-3 to TRBJ2-3; possibly TRBD1 or TRBD2 for D (5 bases each). The CDR3 loop spans 18 amino acids. V lost 2 bases to trimming and J lost 1 base, with 19 bases between them. Germline V CDR1 and CDR2: MNHEY, SVGEGT. CDR3 DNA sequence: TGTGCCAGCAGTTACATACCGGGACCACAATCGGGCACAGATACGCAGTATTTT. Its protein product is CASSYIPGPQSGTDTQYF.

V usage is TRBV4-1 and J usage is TRBJ1-5, with D maybe TRBD1 (6 bases). The CDR3 runs 17 residues. The germline V and J ends were trimmed by 1 base and 6 bases, with 19 bases remaining between them. The germline V gene has CDR1 MGHRA and CDR2 YSYEKL. The CDR3 DNA reads TGCGCCAGCAGCCAAGTTCCTAGCAGGGGAAGGGGTCAGCCCCAGCATTTT. It translates to CASSQVPSRGRGQPQHF.

Only one count was recorded for this clonotype. A clone one base away is much larger, so this may be a read error. Because the CDR3 is missing its conserved closing phenylalanine or tryptophan, this is likely a read error. The chain combines TRBV19 with TRBJ1-2; D call uncertain. The CDR3 covers 14 residues. Trimming took 3 bases from V and 0 from J, leaving 8 bases between them. In germline, CDR1 is LNHDA, CDR2 SQIVND (reference sequence). The CDR3 DNA reads TGTGCCAGTAGTATCCGACGGACTAACTATGGCTACACCTCC. Protein sequence: CASSIRRTNYGYTS.

This clonotype was found many times. The chain uses TRBV7-9 and TRBJ2-3; possible D gene TRBD2, 5 bases. Germline values: CDR1 SEHNR, CDR2 FQNEAQ (reference sequence). Trimming removed 6 bases from V and 2 bases from J, with 12 bases in between. The CDR3 has 14 residues. CDR3 residues: CASSYGADTDTQYF. CDR3 DNA sequence: TGTGCCAGCAGTTACGGAGCGGACACAGATACGCAGTATTTT.